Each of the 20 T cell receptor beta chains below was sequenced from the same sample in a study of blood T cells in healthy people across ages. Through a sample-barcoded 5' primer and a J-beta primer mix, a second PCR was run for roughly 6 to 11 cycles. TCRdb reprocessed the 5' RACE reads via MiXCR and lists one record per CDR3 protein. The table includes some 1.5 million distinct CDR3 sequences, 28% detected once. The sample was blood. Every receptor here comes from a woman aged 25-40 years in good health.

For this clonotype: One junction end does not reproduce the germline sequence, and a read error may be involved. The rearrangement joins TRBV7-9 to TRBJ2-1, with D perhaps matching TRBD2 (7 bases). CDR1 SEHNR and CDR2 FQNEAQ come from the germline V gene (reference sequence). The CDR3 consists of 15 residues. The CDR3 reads CASSLEVGGANEQLF. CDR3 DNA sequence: TGTGCCAGCAGCTTAGAGGTAGGGGGGGCCAATGAGCAGCTCTTC. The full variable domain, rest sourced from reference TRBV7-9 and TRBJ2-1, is DTGVSQNPRHKITKRGQNVTFRCDPISEHNRLYWYRQTLGQGPEFLTYFQNEAQLEKSRLLSDRFSAERPKGSFSTLEIQRTEQGDSAMYLCASSLEVGGANEQLFGPGTRLTVL.

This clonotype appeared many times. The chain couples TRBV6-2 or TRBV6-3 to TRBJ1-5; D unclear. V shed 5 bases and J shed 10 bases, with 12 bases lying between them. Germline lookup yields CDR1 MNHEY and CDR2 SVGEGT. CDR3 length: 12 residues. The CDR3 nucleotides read TGTGCCAGCAGTACCTCCGGGAATCCCCAGCATTTT. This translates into CASSTSGNPQHF.

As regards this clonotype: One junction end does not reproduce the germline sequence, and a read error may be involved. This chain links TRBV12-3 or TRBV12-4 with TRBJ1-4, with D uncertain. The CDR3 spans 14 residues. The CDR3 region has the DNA TGTGCCAGCGGCTACATGTCAACGGGGAAAAAACGGTTTTTT. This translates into CASGYMSTGKKRFF.

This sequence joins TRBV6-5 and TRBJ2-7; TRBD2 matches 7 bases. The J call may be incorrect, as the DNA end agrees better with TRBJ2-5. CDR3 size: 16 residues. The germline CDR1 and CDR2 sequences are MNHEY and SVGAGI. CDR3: CASRASGLSPGGTQYF. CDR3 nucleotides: TGTGCCAGCAGGGCCTCGGGACTATCCCCCGGCGGGACCCAGTACTTC.

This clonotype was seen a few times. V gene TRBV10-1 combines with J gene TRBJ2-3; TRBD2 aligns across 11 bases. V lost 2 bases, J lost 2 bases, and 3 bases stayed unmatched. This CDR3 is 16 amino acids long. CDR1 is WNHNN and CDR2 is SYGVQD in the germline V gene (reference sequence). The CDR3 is CASSESSGGATDTQYF. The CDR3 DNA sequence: TGCGCCAGCAGTGAGAGTAGCGGGGGGGCCACAGATACGCAGTATTTT.

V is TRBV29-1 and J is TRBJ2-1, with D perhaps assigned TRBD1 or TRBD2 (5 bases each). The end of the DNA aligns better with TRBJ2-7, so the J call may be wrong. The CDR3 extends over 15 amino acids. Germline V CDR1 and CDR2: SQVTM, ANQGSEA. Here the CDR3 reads CSAEGVGELYNEQYF. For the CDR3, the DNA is TGCAGCGCTGAGGGTGTGGGGGAACTCTACAATGAGCAGTACTTC.

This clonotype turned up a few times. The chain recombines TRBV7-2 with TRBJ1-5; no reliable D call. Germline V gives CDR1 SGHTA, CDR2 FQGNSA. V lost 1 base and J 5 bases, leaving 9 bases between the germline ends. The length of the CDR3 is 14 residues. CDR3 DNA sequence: TGTGCCAGCAGCTTAGGGATGGTTTATCAGCCCCAGCATTTT. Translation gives CASSLGMVYQPQHF.

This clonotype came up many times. The CDR3 reads CSAYSDGTEGNIQYF. The DNA for the CDR3 is TGCAGTGCTTACTCGGATGGGACGGAAGGGAACATTCAGTACTTC. This chain joins TRBV20-1 and TRBJ2-4; D possibly matches TRBD1 or TRBD2 (5 bases each). Germline V gives CDR1 DFQATT, CDR2 SNEGSKA (reference sequence). The CDR3 covers 15 residues. V lost 5 bases and J 7 bases, leaving 21 bases between the germline ends.

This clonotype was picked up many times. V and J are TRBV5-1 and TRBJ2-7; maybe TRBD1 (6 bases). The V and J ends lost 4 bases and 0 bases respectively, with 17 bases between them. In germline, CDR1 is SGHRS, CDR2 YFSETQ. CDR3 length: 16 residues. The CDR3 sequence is CASSPRGTSSSYEQYF. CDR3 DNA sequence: TGCGCCAGCAGCCCCCGAGGGACATCCAGCTCCTACGAGCAGTACTTC.

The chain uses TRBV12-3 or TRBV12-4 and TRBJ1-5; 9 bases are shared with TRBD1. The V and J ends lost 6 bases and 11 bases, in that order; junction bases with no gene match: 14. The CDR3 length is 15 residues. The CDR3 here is CASSEAGTGNTAQHF. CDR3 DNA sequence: TGTGCCAGCAGCGAGGCCGGGACAGGGAACACGGCCCAGCATTTT.

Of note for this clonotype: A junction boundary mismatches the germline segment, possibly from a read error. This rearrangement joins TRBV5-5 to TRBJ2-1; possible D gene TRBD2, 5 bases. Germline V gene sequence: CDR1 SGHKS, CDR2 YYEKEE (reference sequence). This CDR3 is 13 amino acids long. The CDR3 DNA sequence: TGTGCCAGCAGCCCTAGACCGGGTAGCGAGCAGGTCTTC. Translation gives CASSPRPGSEQVF.

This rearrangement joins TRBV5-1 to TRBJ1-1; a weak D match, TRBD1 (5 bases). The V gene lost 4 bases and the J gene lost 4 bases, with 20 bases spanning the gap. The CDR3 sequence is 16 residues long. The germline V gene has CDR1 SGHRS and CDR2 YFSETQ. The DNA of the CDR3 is TGCGCCAGCAGCAACACCGTATTACAGGCGTCCACTGAAGCTTTCTTT. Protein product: CASSNTVLQASTEAFF.

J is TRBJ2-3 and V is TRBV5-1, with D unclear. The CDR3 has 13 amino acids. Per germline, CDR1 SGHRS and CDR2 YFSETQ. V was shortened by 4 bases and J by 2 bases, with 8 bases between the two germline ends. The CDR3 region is CASSTEVTDTQYF. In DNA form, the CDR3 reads TGCGCCAGCAGCACCGAAGTCACAGATACGCAGTATTTT.

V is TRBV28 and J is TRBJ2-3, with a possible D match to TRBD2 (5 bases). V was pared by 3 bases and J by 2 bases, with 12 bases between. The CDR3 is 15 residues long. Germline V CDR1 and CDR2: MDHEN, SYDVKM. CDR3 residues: CASSFTGINTDTQYF. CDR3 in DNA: TGTGCCAGCAGTTTCACCGGGATCAACACAGATACGCAGTATTTT.

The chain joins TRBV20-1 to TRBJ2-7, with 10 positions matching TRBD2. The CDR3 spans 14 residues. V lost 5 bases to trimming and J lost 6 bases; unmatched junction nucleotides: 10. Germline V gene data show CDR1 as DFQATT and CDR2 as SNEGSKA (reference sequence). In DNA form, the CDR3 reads TGCAGTGCTCCCCTGAGCGGGAGGGCCGGCGAGCAGTACTTC. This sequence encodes CSAPLSGRAGEQYF.

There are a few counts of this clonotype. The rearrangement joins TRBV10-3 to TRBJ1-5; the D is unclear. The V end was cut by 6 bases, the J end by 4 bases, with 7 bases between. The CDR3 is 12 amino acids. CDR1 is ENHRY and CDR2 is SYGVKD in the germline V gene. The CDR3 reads CAIRRRNQPQHF. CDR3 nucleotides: TGTGCCATCAGGAGGAGGAATCAGCCCCAGCATTTT.

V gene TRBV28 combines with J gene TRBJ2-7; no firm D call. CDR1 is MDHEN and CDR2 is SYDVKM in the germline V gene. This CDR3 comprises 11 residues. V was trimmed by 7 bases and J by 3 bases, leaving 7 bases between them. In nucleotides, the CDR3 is TGTGCCAGCAAGATGGGCTACGAGCAGTACTTC. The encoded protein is CASKMGYEQYF.

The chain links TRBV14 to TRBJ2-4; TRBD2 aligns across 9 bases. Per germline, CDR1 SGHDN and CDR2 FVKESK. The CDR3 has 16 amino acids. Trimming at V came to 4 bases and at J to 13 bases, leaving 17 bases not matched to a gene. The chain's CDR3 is CASSRLAGTSYNEQYF. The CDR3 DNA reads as TGTGCCAGCAGCCGTCTAGCGGGGACCTCCTACAATGAGCAGTACTTC.

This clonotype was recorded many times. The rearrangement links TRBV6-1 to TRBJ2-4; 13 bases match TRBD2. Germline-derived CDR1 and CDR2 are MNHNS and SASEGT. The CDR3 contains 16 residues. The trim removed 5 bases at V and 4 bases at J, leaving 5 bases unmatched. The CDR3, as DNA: TGTGCCAGCAGTTCCCGGACTAGCGGGGGAAAAAACATTCAGTACTTC. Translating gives CASSSRTSGGKNIQYF.

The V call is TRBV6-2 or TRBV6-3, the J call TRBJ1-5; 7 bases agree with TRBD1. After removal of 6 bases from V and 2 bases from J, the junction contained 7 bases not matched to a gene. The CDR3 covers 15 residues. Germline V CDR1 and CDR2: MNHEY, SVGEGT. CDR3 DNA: TGTGCCAGCAGGCGGAATACAGGGGGCAATCAGCCCCAGCATTTT. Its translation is CASRRNTGGNQPQHF.